These T cell receptor beta chains were read from a single sample in a study of cytomegalovirus exposure and HLA in healthy donors. TCRdb's copy holds only in-frame clones and misses some; the assay was immunoSEQ multiplex PCR. This repertoire shows about 52,000 clones, 45% to 70% found once; its top ten account for 12%. The sample taken for sequencing was PBMCs. The receptors were sampled from a human donor in good health. Each CDR3 is given with its conserved first and last residue. The order of the fields is clone size, D gene, V gene, J gene, CDR3 protein, CDR3 DNA. The D gene is left open where the match is weak. Some rows mark clone size as missing; the rest say once, few, many or name a class of expanded clone.

size: few
D: TRBD1
V: TRBV10-3
J: TRBJ2-7
CDR3: CAINRDRSSYEQYF
DNA: TGTGCCATCAACCGGGACAGGAGCTCCTACGAGCAGTACTTC

size: NA
D: NA
V: TRBV6-5
J: TRBJ2-1
CDR3: CASSYGPHHYEQFF
DNA: TGTGCCAGCAGTTACGGTCCCCACCACTATGAGCAGTTCTTC

size: NA
D: NA
V: TRBV4-2
J: TRBJ2-7
CDR3: CASSQGYSYEQYF
DNA: TGTGCCAGCAGCCAAGGCTACTCCTACGAGCAGTACTTC

size: NA
D: TRBD1
V: TRBV9
J: TRBJ1-3
CDR3: CASSPTGVRAGNTIYF
DNA: TGTGCCAGCAGCCCTACAGGGGTCCGGGCTGGAAACACCATATATTTT

size: NA
D: TRBD1
V: TRBV5-6
J: TRBJ1-1
CDR3: CASSSGYRGLRTEAFF
DNA: TGTGCCAGCAGCTCTGGCTACAGGGGATTGAGGACTGAAGCTTTCTTT

size: few
D: NA
V: TRBV21-1
J: TRBJ1-5
CDR3: CASNDRGNQPQHF
DNA: TGTGCCAGCAACGACAGGGGAAATCAGCCCCAGCATTTT

size: NA
D: NA
V: TRBV25-1
J: TRBJ1-2
CDR3: CASSDGRGYYGYTF
DNA: TGTGCCAGCAGTGACGGGAGGGGATACTATGGCTACACCTTC

size: few
D: NA
V: TRBV2
J: TRBJ1-3
CDR3: CASSSGGSGNTIYF
DNA: TGTGCCAGCAGTTCGGGGGGGTCTGGAAACACCATATATTTT

size: NA
D: NA
V: TRBV9
J: TRBJ1-3
CDR3: CASSVVTGPGNTIYF
DNA: TGTGCCAGCAGCGTAGTTACAGGTCCTGGAAACACCATATATTTT

size: NA
D: NA
V: TRBV6-5
J: TRBJ2-3
CDR3: CASTRGSLTDTQYF
DNA: TGTGCCAGCACCCGGGGGAGCCTCACAGATACGCAGTATTTT

size: NA
D: NA
V: TRBV6-5
J: TRBJ1-2
CDR3: CASSYFPGNYGYTF
DNA: TGTGCCAGCAGTTACTTCCCAGGGAACTATGGCTACACCTTC

size: NA
D: NA
V: TRBV6-5
J: TRBJ2-6
CDR3: CASSYSRAGANVLTF
DNA: TGTGCCAGCAGTTACTCGAGGGCTGGGGCCAACGTCCTGACTTTC

size: NA
D: NA
V: TRBV5-1
J: TRBJ1-3
CDR3: CASSPVHGPSGNTIYF
DNA: TGCGCCAGCAGCCCCGTGCACGGTCCCTCTGGAAACACCATATATTTT

size: NA
D: NA
V: TRBV7-9
J: TRBJ1-4
CDR3: CSSSFSGVNEKLFF
DNA: TGTTCCAGCAGCTTTTCAGGGGTGAATGAAAAACTGTTTTTT

size: few
D: NA
V: TRBV6-5
J: TRBJ2-7
CDR3: CASNLQGSSSEQYF
DNA: TGTGCCAGCAATTTGCAGGGCTCGTCTTCCGAGCAGTACTTC

size: NA
D: NA
V: TRBV27
J: TRBJ2-3
CDR3: CASRLRFQGLGTDTQYF
DNA: TGTGCCAGCAGATTAAGGTTTCAGGGGCTAGGCACAGATACGCAGTATTTT

size: NA
D: TRBD1
V: TRBV30
J: TRBJ2-2
CDR3: CASEQGAYTGELFF
DNA: TGTGCCAGTGAACAGGGGGCTTACACCGGGGAGCTGTTTTTT

size: few
D: TRBD1
V: TRBV5-1
J: TRBJ2-7
CDR3: CASSQGTGVPLSEQYF
DNA: TGCGCCAGCAGCCAAGGGACAGGGGTGCCCCTCAGCGAGCAGTACTTC

size: few
D: TRBD1
V: TRBV27
J: TRBJ1-1
CDR3: CASSSTGLTEAFF
DNA: TGTGCCAGCAGTTCGACAGGGCTCACTGAAGCTTTCTTT

size: NA
D: NA
V: TRBV7-3
J: TRBJ2-5
CDR3: CASSLAGAGETQYF
DNA: TGTGCCAGCAGCTTAGCAGGGGCTGGAGAGACCCAGTACTTC

size: NA
D: NA
V: TRBV6-1
J: TRBJ1-5
CDR3: CASKGAFNQPQHF
DNA: TGTGCCAGCAAAGGGGCTTTCAATCAGCCCCAGCATTTT

size: few
D: TRBD1
V: TRBV6-5
J: TRBJ2-7
CDR3: CASRPGQGGSYEQYF
DNA: TGTGCCAGCAGGCCGGGACAGGGGGGATCCTACGAGCAGTACTTC

size: few
D: NA
V: TRBV15
J: TRBJ2-2
CDR3: CATSRDRNTGELFF
DNA: TGTGCCACCAGCAGAGACAGGAACACCGGGGAGCTGTTTTTT